Shown below are 7 T cell receptor beta chains from a single sample sequenced in a study of OX40 agonist ivuxolimab in advanced cancers. Sequencing used immunoSEQ multiplex PCR; TCRdb keeps in-frame clones, though not all of them. The repertoire holds tens of thousands of clones, with 85% to 95% as singletons. Sequenced here: CD4+ or CD8+ T cells sorted from blood, sampled in a trial of the OX40 agonist ivuxolimab. Every receptor here comes from an adult with an advanced solid tumor such as melanoma, head and neck, liver or kidney cancer.

Only a few counts were recorded for this clone. The chain links TRBV28 to TRBJ2-4; possible D gene TRBD2, 5 bases. Per germline, CDR1 MDHEN and CDR2 SYDVKM. V gave up 4 bases and J gave up 1 base, with 11 bases separating them. The CDR3 totals 15 residues. DNA of the CDR3: TGTGCCAGCAGTTCCGAGGGATTTGCCAAAAACATTCAGTACTTC. Protein product: CASSSEGFAKNIQYF.

This chain connects TRBV27 to TRBJ2-7, with 10 bases matching TRBD2. V was clipped by 3 bases and J by 7 bases; unmatched bases: 6. The CDR3 sequence is 14 residues long. The V gene's germline CDR1 is MNHEY and CDR2 SMNVEV (reference sequence). CDR3 DNA: TGTGCCAGCAGTTTCAGCGGGGGGGCAACAGAGCAGTACTTC. This translates into CASSFSGGATEQYF.

This chain connects TRBV2 to TRBJ2-1, with a possible D match to TRBD2 (5 bases). The CDR3 has 16 residues. The V end lost 7 bases, the J end lost 2 bases, and 18 bases lay between the germline ends. Germline values: CDR1 SNHLY, CDR2 FYNNEI. The CDR3 loop is CASKASLVSPYNEQFF. For the CDR3, the DNA is TGTGCCAGCAAGGCCTCACTAGTATCTCCCTACAATGAGCAGTTCTTC.

This clone was seen a handful of times. The CDR3 protein is CASSARGGSYNEQFF. The DNA of the CDR3 is TGTGCCAGCAGCGCACGGGGGGGCTCCTACAATGAGCAGTTCTTC. This rearrangement joins TRBV7-9 to TRBJ2-1, with TRBD2 identical over 8 bases. Germline assignment: CDR1 SEHNR and CDR2 FQNEAQ (reference sequence). V trimming: 5 bases; J trimming: 0 bases; junction bases outside the gene matches: 3. This CDR3 region has 15 residues.

The chain joins TRBV5-6 to TRBJ1-2; D is ambiguous. Germline V gives CDR1 SGHDT, CDR2 YYEEEE. This CDR3 is built from 16 residues. V dropped 2 bases and J dropped 7 bases, with 21 bases sitting between them. The DNA of the CDR3 is TGTGCCAGCAGCTTAGCGGACGGGGTCGGGGTAGTTGGCTACACCTTC. This translates into CASSLADGVGVVGYTF.

This clone was found once. The rearrangement uses TRBV12-5 and TRBJ2-7; the D call may be TRBD1 or TRBD2 (5 bases each). Germline values: CDR1 LGHNT, CDR2 FRNRAP. V was shortened by 6 bases and J by 3 bases, with 18 bases between the two germline ends. CDR3 length: 15 residues. The CDR3, as DNA: TGTGCTAGTGGGGATGGGACGGAGACGGGCTACGAGCAGTACTTC. This encodes CASGDGTETGYEQYF. The variable domain in full, with the rest retrieved from reference TRBV12-5 and TRBJ2-7, is DARVTQTPRHKVTEMGQEVTMRCQPILGHNTVFWYRQTMMQGLELLAYFRNRAPLDDSGMPKDRFSAEMPDATLATLKIQPSEPRDSAVYFCASGDGTETGYEQYFGPGTRLTVT.

The chain links TRBV18 to TRBJ2-2, with D unresolved. The CDR3 length is 12 residues. Germline V lookup: CDR1 KGHSH, CDR2 LQKENI. The V end was cut by 6 bases, the J end by 3 bases, with 5 bases between. This CDR3 is CASSPDTGELFF. In nucleotides, the CDR3 is TGTGCCAGCTCCCCCGACACCGGGGAGCTGTTTTTT.